This T cell receptor beta chain appears in the sequencing data of a study of Graves' ophthalmopathy and Graves' hyperthyroidism. Overall study findings and caveats: Sensitivity reached 70% to 71% and specificity about 78% when the model predicted ophthalmopathy progression.

CDR1 is MDHEN and CDR2 is SYDVKM in the germline V gene. Trimming left V 8 bases short and J 3 bases short, with 11 bases between. This CDR3 has 12 amino acids. Each hyperthyroidism patient was newly diagnosed, with under 2 months' duration, and aged 18 to 65. For repertoire sequencing, the TCR beta CDR3 regions were amplified from RNA transcripts. HTBI primers primed a first-round RT-PCR, and a second-round multiplex PCR followed. Each CDR3 protein is one row after TCRdb ran MiXCR on the multiplex PCR reads. Among 400,000 or so distinct CDR3 sequences listed, 17% were seen once. A word on this clonotype: Its specificity is not known.

This receptor was obtained from an adult woman with stable Graves' hyperthyroidism. The J gene is TRBJ2-7, the V gene TRBV28, with D unresolved. The sequencing sample was made of peripheral blood. In DNA form, the CDR3 reads TGTGCCAGCGGTTATAAGAACTACGAGCAGTACTTC. Encoded protein: CASGYKNYEQYF.